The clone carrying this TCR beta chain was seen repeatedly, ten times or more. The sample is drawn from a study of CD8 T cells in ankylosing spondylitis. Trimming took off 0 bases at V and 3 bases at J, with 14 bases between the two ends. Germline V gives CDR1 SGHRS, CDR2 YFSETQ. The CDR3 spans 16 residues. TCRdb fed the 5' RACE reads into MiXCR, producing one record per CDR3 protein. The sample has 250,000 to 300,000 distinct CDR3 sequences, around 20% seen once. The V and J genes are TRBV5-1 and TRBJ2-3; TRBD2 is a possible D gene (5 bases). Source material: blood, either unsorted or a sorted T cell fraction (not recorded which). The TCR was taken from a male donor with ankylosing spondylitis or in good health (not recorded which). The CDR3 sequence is CASSLAASAGTDTQYF. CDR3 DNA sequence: TGCGCCAGCAGCTTGGCAGCAAGCGCGGGTACAGATACGCAGTATTTT.